What follows are 26 T cell receptor beta chains derived from one specimen sequenced in a study of T cell clonality in common variable immunodeficiency. Study-level findings and limits: Reportedly, TCR beta sequences from common variable immunodeficiency showed fewer deletions and N-nucleotide insertions.

Sequencing was performed with immunoSEQ multiplex PCR; in TCRdb, only in-frame clones are kept and a portion is missing. The sample presents roughly 34,000 clones, none singletons. Antigen specificity for these receptors is unknown. The sample was peripheral blood mononuclear cells. These receptors originate from a human donor with common variable immunodeficiency.

This clone was seen a few times. CDR3: CASSASGRKNEQFF. Partial CDR3 DNA: TGTGCCAGTAGTGCTAGCGGGAGAAAGAATGAG. The chain uses TRBV19 and TRBJ2-1; 10 bases agree with TRBD2. Read coverage stops 3 residues before the CDR3 terminus; the germline J gene supplies the remainder. Germline V gene lookup returns CDR1 LNHDA and CDR2 SQIVND (reference sequence). The CDR3 consists of 14 residues. V lost 5 bases and J lost 7; bases outside the gene matches: 5.

The sample holds many counts of this clone. The CDR3 is cut off 3 residues early in the read; its end comes from the germline J gene. The rearrangement joins TRBV7-9 to TRBJ2-1, with 9 positions matching TRBD1. CDR3 length equals 14 residues. CDR1 and CDR2 (germline): SEHNR, FQNEAQ (reference sequence). With V trimmed by 4 bases and J by 6 bases, 4 bases remained unmatched. Here the CDR3 reads CASSSATGGNEQFF. The sequenced part of the CDR3 DNA is TGTGCCAGCAGCTCAGCGACAGGGGGCAATGAG.

The sample holds many counts of this clone. The read ends 3 residues early relative to the CDR3; the germline J gene fills the gap. V and J are TRBV30 and TRBJ2-3; the D gene is possibly TRBD2 (5 bases). CDR3 size: 14 residues. The germline V gene has CDR1 GTSNPN and CDR2 SVGIG (reference sequence). The ends were cut back, 5 bases at V and 4 bases at J, with 16 bases in the middle. The covered CDR3 bases are TGTGCCTGGGGAGAGGGCCTTATGTCAGATACG. Its translation is CAWGEGLMSDT. The entire CDR3 protein reads CAWGEGLMSDTQYF.

This clone was seen many times. The read terminates 3 residues ahead of where the CDR3 ends, so the germline J gene completes it. V usage is TRBV30 and J usage is TRBJ2-4; D not certain. Trimming took off 0 bases at V and 8 bases at J, with 8 bases between the two ends. Germline values: CDR1 GTSNPN, CDR2 SVGIG (reference sequence). The CDR3 totals 12 residues. Incomplete CDR3 DNA: TGTGCCTGGAGTGTAAGACATGACATT. It is translated as CAWSVRHDI. The complete CDR3 reads CAWSVRHDIQYF.

This clone was detected ten times or more. The read ends 3 residues early relative to the CDR3; the germline J gene fills the gap. The chain carries TRBV14 and TRBJ2-3, with TRBD2 as a possible D gene (5 bases). Germline CDR1 and CDR2: SGHDN and FVKESK. V was trimmed by 0 bases and J by 3 bases, leaving 16 bases between them. This CDR3 is 17 amino acids long. The CDR3 DNA, read in part, is TGTGCCAGCAGCCAAGATTTTATGAGACGGGGAACAGATACG. Residues: CASSQDFMRRGTDT. Given in full, the CDR3 is CASSQDFMRRGTDTQYF.

As concerns this clone: The read halts 3 residues ahead of the CDR3 end, with the missing end drawn from the germline J gene. The rearrangement joins TRBV19 to TRBJ2-7, with TRBD1 matching over 9 bases. The V gene's germline CDR1 is LNHDA and CDR2 SQIVND (reference sequence). J was trimmed by 4 bases and V by 5 bases; bases with no gene match: 12. The CDR3 sequence is 16 residues long. CDR3 residues: CASSVGTGKGKYEQYF. The sequenced CDR3 bases are TGTGCCAGTAGTGTCGGGACAGGGAAAGGTAAATACGAG.

Concerning this clone: The sequence runs out 3 residues before the end of the CDR3; the remainder is reconstructed from the germline J gene. This chain uses TRBV6-2 or TRBV6-3 with TRBJ2-1, with 13 bases fitting TRBD2. Germline CDR1 and CDR2: MNHEY and SVGEGT. This CDR3 is built from 17 residues. V shed 6 bases, J shed 3 bases, and the junction held 8 bases outside the gene matches. The CDR3 region is CASSRRTSGSRYNEQFF. The DNA read from the CDR3 is TGTGCCAGCAGCCGGCGGACTAGCGGGAGCCGCTACAATGAG.

Comments on this clone: The observed sequence ends 3 residues before the CDR3 terminus, with the missing tail filled in from the germline J gene. The chain couples TRBV5-1 to TRBJ2-1; 10 bases map to TRBD2. The CDR3 sequence is 17 residues long. Germline CDR1 is SGHRS and CDR2 is YFSETQ. V gave up 4 bases and J gave up 6 bases; unmatched junction bases: 13. The CDR3 sequence is CASSDTPRASGSNEQFF. The sequenced part of the CDR3 DNA is TGCGCCAGCAGCGATACTCCCCGGGCTAGCGGGAGCAATGAG.

This clone was counted between two and nine times. The CDR3 is cut off 3 residues early in the read; its end comes from the germline J gene. The chain has TRBV18 and TRBJ2-7, with 7 positions matching TRBD2. CDR1 is KGHSH and CDR2 is LQKENI in the germline V gene. CDR3 length equals 15 residues. Trimming cost V 1 base and J 2 bases; bases outside gene matches: 5. CDR3 bases read: TGTGCCAGCTCACCACTTCTAGCGGCAACCTACGAG. Translation gives CASSPLLAATYE. The whole CDR3 is CASSPLLAATYEQYF.

Points on this clone: The CDR3 end is not reached by the read, which stops 3 residues before it; the germline J gene fills it in. V is TRBV6-1 and J is TRBJ1-2; possibly TRBD1 for D (5 bases). V dropped 3 bases and J dropped 4 bases, with 12 bases sitting between them. This CDR3 comprises 14 residues. CDR1 and CDR2 from the germline V gene are MNHNS and SASEGT. CDR3 sequence: CASSDWGRSYGYTF. Incomplete CDR3 DNA: TGTGCCAGCAGTGACTGGGGCCGGAGCTATGGC.

This clone showed up many times. One end of the junction does not line up with germline, which may come from a read error. The read falls 3 residues short of the CDR3 end, and the missing part is taken from the germline J gene. The V and J genes are TRBV20-1 and TRBJ2-2, with 11 bases identical to TRBD2. Germline V gives CDR1 DFQATT, CDR2 SNEGSKA (reference sequence). The CDR3 length is 14 residues. The CDR3 spells CSARALAGAGELFF. The sequenced part of the CDR3 DNA is TGCAGTGCCAGAGCACTAGCGGGAGCCGGGGAG.

This clone was seen many times. The read falls 3 residues short of the CDR3 end, and the missing part is taken from the germline J gene. The V and J genes are TRBV28 and TRBJ2-1; 7 nucleotides line up with TRBD2. V lost 1 base to trimming and J lost 7 bases; unmatched junction nucleotides: 4. Per the germline V gene, CDR1 is MDHEN and CDR2 is SYDVKM. The CDR3 runs to 14 residues. CDR3 DNA, as far as it was read: TGTGCCAGCAGTTTATTCTTGGGGGGGAATGAG. Its translation: CASSLFLGGNE. The CDR3 reads in full as CASSLFLGGNEQFF.

This clone was seen repeatedly, ten times or more. Partial CDR3 DNA: TGTGCCAGCAGGGAGACTAGTGCG. Protein product: CASRETSA. The full CDR3 sequence reads CASRETSAQYF. V is TRBV2 and J is TRBJ2-3; the D gene is possibly TRBD2 (6 bases). The read ends 3 residues early relative to the CDR3; the germline J gene fills the gap. From germline, CDR1 is SNHLY and CDR2 FYNNEI. CDR3 length equals 11 residues.

As regards this clone: Read sequence stops 3 residues before the CDR3 end, and the germline J gene provides the missing end. This chain joins TRBV5-1 and TRBJ1-1; 9 nucleotides line up with TRBD1. Germline values: CDR1 SGHRS, CDR2 YFSETQ. The trim removed 9 bases at V and 4 bases at J, leaving 4 bases unmatched. This CDR3 has 12 residues. CDR3 residues: CATPDRGTEAFF. Incomplete CDR3 DNA: TGCGCCACCCCGGACAGGGGCACTGAA.

Remarks on this clone: The sequenced fragment ends 3 residues before the CDR3 boundary, so the rest is inferred from the germline J gene. The chain has TRBV19 and TRBJ1-4; TRBD1 matches 8 bases. The CDR3 spans 16 residues. V lost 4 bases to trimming and J lost 6 bases; unmatched junction nucleotides: 10. In germline, CDR1 is LNHDA, CDR2 SQIVND (reference sequence). The CDR3 sequence: CASSTYWTGTDEKLFF. The sequenced CDR3 bases are TGTGCCAGTAGTACATACTGGACAGGGACGGATGAAAAA.

This clone showed up many times. The read ends 3 residues shy of where the CDR3 ends; the end is completed using the germline J gene. This chain uses TRBV18 with TRBJ2-3; D unclear. This CDR3 has 12 amino acids. Trimming shortened V by 3 bases and J by 3 bases, and 4 bases separated the two germline ends. In germline, CDR1 is KGHSH, CDR2 LQKENI. The covered CDR3 bases are TGTGCCAGCTCACCTCAAACAGATACG. Its protein product is CASSPQTDT. The whole CDR3 reads CASSPQTDTQYF.

The table lists this clone with many counts. The CDR3 spells CASSQQQGQPQHF. The CDR3 DNA, read in part, is TGTGCCAGCAGCCAACAACAGGGGCAGCCC. This sequence joins TRBV4-2 and TRBJ1-5; TRBD1 agrees at 7 bases. The read terminates 3 residues ahead of where the CDR3 ends, so the germline J gene completes it. J was trimmed by 7 bases and V by 2 bases; bases with no gene match: 2. Germline V lookup: CDR1 LGHNA, CDR2 YNFKEQ. The CDR3 spans 13 residues.

This clone came up a few times. The read ends 3 residues before the CDR3 terminus; that terminus is restored from the germline J gene. The chain couples TRBV7-3 to TRBJ2-5, with TRBD1 matching 8 bases. Germline trimming cut 4 bases from V and 1 base from J; bases unmatched to any gene: 8. In germline, CDR1 is SGHTA, CDR2 FQGTGA. The CDR3 is 16 amino acids. The CDR3 is CASSSRTGNSQETQYF. CDR3 DNA (partial): TGTGCCAGCAGCTCAAGGACAGGGAATAGCCAAGAGACC.

This clone came up a few times. Read sequence stops 3 residues before the CDR3 end, and the germline J gene provides the missing end. The chain couples TRBV30 to TRBJ1-5, with TRBD1 as a possible D gene (5 bases). The V end was cut by 0 bases, the J end by 6 bases, with 15 bases between. The CDR3 is 15 residues long. Per the germline V gene, CDR1 is GTSNPN and CDR2 is SVGIG (reference sequence). The sequenced CDR3 bases are TGTGCCTGGAGTGTAGGGCAGGGTTGGATTCAGCCC. This sequence encodes CAWSVGQGWIQP. The complete CDR3 sequence is CAWSVGQGWIQPQHF.

This clone turned up a few times. Read sequence stops 3 residues before the CDR3 end, and the germline J gene provides the missing end. V usage is TRBV5-1 and J usage is TRBJ2-1; D not resolved. Germline CDR1 reads SGHRS; CDR2 reads YFSETQ. There are 11 residues in the CDR3. V shed 2 bases and J shed 9 bases, with 6 bases lying between them. CDR3 bases read: TGCGCCAGCAGCTTTTCCCGTGAG. It is translated as CASSFSRE. The entire CDR3 protein reads CASSFSREQFF. The variable domain in full, with the rest retrieved from reference TRBV5-1 and TRBJ2-1, is KAGVTQTPRYLIKTRGQQVTLSCSPISGHRSVSWYQQTPGQGLQFLFEYFSETQRNKGNFPGRFSGRQFSNSRSEMNVSTLELGDSALYLCASSFSREQFFGPGTRLTVL.

This clone was observed many times. The CDR3 extends 3 residues past the end of the read, so its final part is completed from the germline J gene. The chain combines TRBV7-2 with TRBJ2-7; D unclear. The CDR3 loop spans 11 amino acids. V lost 5 bases and J 6 bases, leaving 8 bases between the germline ends. The germline CDR1 and CDR2 sequences are SGHTA and FQGNSA. The part of the CDR3 DNA that was read is TGTGCCAGCAGCCTTCTTGTCGAG. This encodes CASSLLVE. The whole CDR3 sequence is CASSLLVEQYF.

Regarding this clone: The read halts 3 residues ahead of the CDR3 end, with the missing end drawn from the germline J gene. The J gene is TRBJ2-7, the V gene TRBV20-1, with 11 positions matching TRBD2. The CDR3 is made up of 13 amino acids. V was clipped by 6 bases and J by 4 bases; unmatched bases: 5. The germline CDR1 and CDR2 sequences are DFQATT and SNEGSKA (reference sequence). The part of the CDR3 DNA that was read is TGCAGTGCCCGAGGGACTAGCGGTTACGAG. Its translation: CSARGTSGYE. The full CDR3 protein is CSARGTSGYEQYF.

This clone was seen many times. The CDR3 goes on 3 residues after the read ends, and that part is filled in from the germline J gene. The V and J genes are TRBV5-1 and TRBJ2-3; D not certain. This CDR3 region has 14 residues. Looked up from germline, CDR1 is SGHRS and CDR2 is YFSETQ. V gave up 3 bases and J gave up 1 base, with 9 bases separating them. CDR3 sequence reads: CASSSQPGTDTQYF. The part of the CDR3 DNA that was read is TGCGCCAGCAGCTCTCAACCAGGCACAGATACG.

This clone was counted at least ten times. The observed sequence ends 3 residues before the CDR3 terminus, with the missing tail filled in from the germline J gene. The chain is built from TRBV5-1 and TRBJ2-5; no clear D gene. Germline-derived CDR1 and CDR2 are SGHRS and YFSETQ. The CDR3 is made up of 13 amino acids. The V gene lost 0 bases and the J gene lost 5 bases, with 8 bases spanning the gap. CDR3 sequence reads: CASSLGLGETQYF. Incomplete CDR3 DNA: TGCGCCAGCAGCTTGGGGCTCGGGGAGACC.

This clone was detected a few times. From the germline J gene comes the end of the CDR3, since the read stops 3 residues before it. V usage is TRBV7-3 and J usage is TRBJ1-3, with a weak D call TRBD1 (6 bases). Trimming took off 6 bases at V and 1 base at J, with 7 bases between the two ends. The V gene's germline CDR1 is SGHTA and CDR2 FQGTGA. The CDR3 is 13 amino acids. The CDR3 bases that were read are TGTGCCAGCAGTACAGGGTCTGGAAACACC. Translation: CASSTGSGNT. Given in full, the CDR3 is CASSTGSGNTIYF.

Points on this clone: The DNA ends 3 residues before the CDR3 does, and the rest of the CDR3 is filled in from the germline J gene. The chain couples TRBV6-4 to TRBJ2-3, with 8 bases that match TRBD2. This CDR3 is built from 15 residues. Germline V CDR1 and CDR2: MRHNA, SNTAGT. Unmatched junction bases numbered 10, after V lost 5 bases and J lost 6 bases. CDR3 DNA, as far as it was read: TGTGCCAGCAGTCCACTAGCGGAGTGGGTGGATACG. Its translation is CASSPLAEWVDT. The complete CDR3 reads CASSPLAEWVDTQYF.